This T cell receptor (beta chain) was captured by sequencing in a study of T cells in localized non-small cell lung cancer. Turning to this clone: Its matching antigen is unknown.

Method: immunoSEQ multiplex PCR; TCRdb's copy keeps in-frame clones and lacks some. The sample holds about 1,300 clones, 15% to 20% seen once. General observations from the study: Elevated blood T cell density was associated with longer overall survival. Adjacent lung had a median about 60 of the 100 largest tumor clones. The study sequenced only one region of the tumor. As a result, intratumor heterogeneity could not be excluded and remains possible.

The length of the CDR3 is 15 residues. Trimming cost V 5 bases and J 5 bases; bases outside gene matches: 7. Germline values: CDR1 SGHNT, CDR2 YENEEA. This sequence was found in a female donor older than 55 with stage II lung adenocarcinoma. J is TRBJ2-7 and V is TRBV11-3; 12 bases are a match to TRBD2. The sequencing here drew on normal lung tissue next to the tumor, taken before any cancer treatment. The CDR3: CASSASGRAGNEQYF. CDR3 DNA: TGTGCCAGCAGCGCTAGCGGGAGGGCCGGGAACGAGCAGTACTTC.